The entry that follows covers one T cell receptor (beta chain) sequence. Antigen unknown. The data originate from a study of blood T cells in healthy people across ages. Study results and limitations: As age increased, TCR beta diversity per million T cells fell in a roughly linear fashion. Relative to aged donors, long-lived donors carried more naive CD4+ cells and displayed higher diversity.

This CDR3 contains 15 residues. V was trimmed by 2 bases and J by 6 bases, leaving 14 bases between them. Each of the donors had 8 to 10 milliliters of peripheral blood drawn into EDTA-treated Vacutainer tubes. Sample-barcoded 5' priming and a J-beta primer mix drove a second PCR of about 6 to 12 cycles. The study obtained at least 2.5 million CDR3-containing paired-end reads from every sample. Via MiXCR, TCRdb re-called the 5' RACE reads, giving one row per CDR3 protein. The data contain 1,100,000 or so distinct CDR3 sequences, 35% to 55% of them singletons. The origin of this receptor is a woman between 55 and 75 years old in good health. The J gene is TRBJ1-5, the V gene TRBV12-3 or TRBV12-4; tentatively, D is TRBD1 (6 bases). The sample consisted of blood. CDR3 sequence (DNA): TGTGCCAGCAGTTTATCTGGGGGCGAGGGTCAGCCCCAGCATTTT. This encodes CASSLSGGEGQPQHF.